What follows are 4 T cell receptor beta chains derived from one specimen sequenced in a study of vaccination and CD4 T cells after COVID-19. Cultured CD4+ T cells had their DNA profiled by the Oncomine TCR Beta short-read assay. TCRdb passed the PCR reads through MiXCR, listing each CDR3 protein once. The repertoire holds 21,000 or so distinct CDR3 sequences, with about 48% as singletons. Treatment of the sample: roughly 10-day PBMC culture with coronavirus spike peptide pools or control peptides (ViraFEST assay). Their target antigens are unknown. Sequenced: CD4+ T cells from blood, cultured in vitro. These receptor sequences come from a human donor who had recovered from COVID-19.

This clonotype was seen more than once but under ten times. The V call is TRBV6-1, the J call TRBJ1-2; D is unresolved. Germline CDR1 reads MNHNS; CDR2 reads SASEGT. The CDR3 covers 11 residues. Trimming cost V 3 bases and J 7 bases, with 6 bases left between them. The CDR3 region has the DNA TGTGCCAGCAGTGACTTAGGTGGCTACACCTTC. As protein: CASSDLGGYTF.

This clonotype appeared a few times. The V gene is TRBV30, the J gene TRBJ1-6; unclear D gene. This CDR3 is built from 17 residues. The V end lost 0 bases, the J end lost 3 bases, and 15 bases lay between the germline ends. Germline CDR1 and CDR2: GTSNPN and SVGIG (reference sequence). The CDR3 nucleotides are TGTGCCTGGAGTGTAGGGTCAGACTCCATCTATAATTCACCCCTCCACTTT. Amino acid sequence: CAWSVGSDSIYNSPLHF.

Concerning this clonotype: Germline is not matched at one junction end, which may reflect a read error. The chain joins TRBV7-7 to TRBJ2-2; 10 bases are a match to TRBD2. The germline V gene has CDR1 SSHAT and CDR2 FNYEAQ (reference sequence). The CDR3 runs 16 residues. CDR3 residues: CASSPRTSGNTGELFF. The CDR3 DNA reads TGTGCTAGCAGCCCCCGGACTAGCGGAAACACCGGGGAGCTGTTTTTT. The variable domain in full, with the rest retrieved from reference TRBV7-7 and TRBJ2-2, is GAGVSQSPRYKVTKRGQDVTLRCDPISSHATLYWYQQALGQGPEFLTYFNYEAQPDKSGLPSDRFSAERPEGSISTLTIQRTEQRDSAMYRCASSPRTSGNTGELFFGEGSRLTVL.

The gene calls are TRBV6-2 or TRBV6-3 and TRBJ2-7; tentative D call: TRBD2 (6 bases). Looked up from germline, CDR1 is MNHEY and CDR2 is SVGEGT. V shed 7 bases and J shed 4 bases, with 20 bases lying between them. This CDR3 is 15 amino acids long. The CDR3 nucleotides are TGTGCCAGCACCGACCCGGGGGTCCCCCCTTACGAGCAGTACTTC. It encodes CASTDPGVPPYEQYF.